This T cell receptor beta chain was captured in a study of cytomegalovirus exposure and HLA in healthy donors. Study-wide results and limits: In a later analysis, HLA-associated beta chains showed higher expansion and lower generation probabilities than comparable chains. It was reported that TCR beta sequences correctly inferred the HLA-A and HLA-B alleles for most subjects.

Only a few counts were recorded for this clone. The antigen remains undetermined. As for the donors, each was a healthy bone marrow donor. A multiplex PCR was run with 60 Vbeta primers and 13 Jbeta primers. Some clones are missing from TCRdb's copy, which holds only in-frame ones; the method was immunoSEQ multiplex PCR. The sample lists roughly 110,000 clones; about 78% were seen once. What was sequenced was PBMCs. The receptor was isolated from a middle-aged woman in good health and CMV-seropositive.

The CDR3 sequence is CASSYSGARSGNTIYF. The CDR3 DNA follows: TGTGCCAGCAGTTATAGTGGGGCGAGGTCTGGAAACACCATATATTTT. The chain combines TRBV6-5 with TRBJ1-3; possibly TRBD1 for D (5 bases). V lost 3 bases, J lost 1 base, and 13 bases lay in between. This CDR3 spans 16 amino acids. CDR1 is MNHEY, CDR2 SVGAGI, per germline.